A single T cell receptor (beta chain) is shown here with its context. The data are from a study of blood T cell repertoires in COVID-19. Study as a whole: Acute and convalescent COVID-19 samples came from the United States, Italy and Spain. Sample material is recorded as cDNA or gDNA derived from T cells, B-cell-depleted T cells, or PBMCs.

As handled by the study authors: Nucleated cell counts were estimated from reference gene primer amplification. Sequencing was performed with immunoSEQ multiplex PCR; in TCRdb, only in-frame clones are kept and a portion is missing. V and J calls plus clone size are reproduced from that table; the DNA served to infer D and trimming. The sample includes some 270,000 clones, approximately 85% of them seen just once. The CDR3 is 15 residues long. V lost 1 base to trimming and J lost 1 base, with 11 bases between them. Germline V CDR1 and CDR2: GTSNPN, SVGIG (reference sequence). The sequencing input was PBMCs or T cells enriched from blood (not recorded which). J is TRBJ2-1 and V is TRBV30, with D unresolved. The clonotype was recovered from a woman aged 45 to 65 with acute COVID-19. CDR3 nucleotides: TGTGCCTGGAGTGCAGACACGTCTTCCTACAATGAGCAGTTCTTC. As protein: CAWSADTSSYNEQFF.